This T cell receptor (beta chain) originates from a study of Ad26.COV2.S vaccination and SARS-CoV-2 variants. Treatment meaning: approximately 18 received Ad26.COV2.S at low or high dose, single or two shots; about 5 received placebo; per-sample allocation not given. Each sample was drawn 63 days after the first injection (of vaccine or placebo). Germline values: CDR1 SGHVS, CDR2 FQNEAQ. The CDR3 extends over 18 amino acids. With 4 bases clipped from V and 0 bases from J, the junction kept 10 bases outside the gene matches. Measured with immunoSEQ multiplex PCR; TCRdb has only the in-frame clones, and not every one. The sample yields 500,000 or so clones, 87% seen once.

The sample in question was peripheral blood, obtained in a trial of Ad26.COV2.S vaccine versus placebo. The source of this sequence is a person aged 18 to 65 who received the Ad26.COV2.S COVID-19 vaccine or a placebo. This sequence joins TRBV7-8 and TRBJ2-1; 9 bases agree with TRBD2. The CDR3 here is CASSWGTSRIGSYNEQFF. CDR3 sequence (DNA): TGTGCCAGCAGCTGGGGGACTAGCCGCATTGGCTCCTACAATGAGCAGTTCTTC.